This TCR beta chain is from a study of control samples from healthy donors and cancer patients. This clone has only one observation. In germline, CDR1 is MNHEY, CDR2 SMNVEV (reference sequence). Trimming removed 5 bases from V and 9 bases from J, with 9 bases in between. The CDR3 consists of 11 residues. The method was immunoSEQ multiplex PCR; TCRdb's version includes in-frame clones alone and lacks a portion of them. The table lists 70,000 to 80,000 clones, approximately 91% of them singletons, with over 9% in the top ten. What was sequenced was PBMCs. J is TRBJ2-3 and V is TRBV27; D is perhaps TRBD1 or TRBD2 (6 bases each). The clonotype was recovered from a woman between 45 and 60 years old with colorectal cancer. The CDR3 bases are TGTGCCAGCAGTATGGGGGGCACGCAGTATTTT. Encoded protein: CASSMGGTQYF.